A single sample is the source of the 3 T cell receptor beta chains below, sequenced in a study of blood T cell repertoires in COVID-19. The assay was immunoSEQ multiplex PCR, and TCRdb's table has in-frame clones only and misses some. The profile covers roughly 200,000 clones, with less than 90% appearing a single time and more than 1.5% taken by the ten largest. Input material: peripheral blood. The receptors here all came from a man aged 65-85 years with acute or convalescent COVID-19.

Written as DNA, the CDR3 is TGTGCCAGCACCAGGACAGGAATGAACACTGAAGCTTTCTTT. It specifies CASTRTGMNTEAFF. This chain links TRBV25-1 with TRBJ1-1, with 7 bases aligning to TRBD1. Germline trimming cut 7 bases from V and 0 bases from J; bases unmatched to any gene: 5. Per germline, CDR1 MGHDK and CDR2 SYGVNS. The CDR3 sequence is 14 residues long.

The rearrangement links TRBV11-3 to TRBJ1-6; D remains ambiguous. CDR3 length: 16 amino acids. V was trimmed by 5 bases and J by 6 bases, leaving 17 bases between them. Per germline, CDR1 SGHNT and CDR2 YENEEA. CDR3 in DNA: TGTGCCAGCAGCCTACTTCGAGGACGGGGTAATTCACCCCTCCACTTT. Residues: CASSLLRGRGNSPLHF.

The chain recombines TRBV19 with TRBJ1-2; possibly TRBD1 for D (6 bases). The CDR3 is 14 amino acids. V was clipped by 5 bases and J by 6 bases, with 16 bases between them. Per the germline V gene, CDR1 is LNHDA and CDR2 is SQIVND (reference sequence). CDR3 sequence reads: CASSSQGGRHGYTF. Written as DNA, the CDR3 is TGTGCCAGTAGTTCACAGGGAGGGCGACATGGCTACACCTTC.